The 3 T cell receptor beta chains below were found in one sample sequenced in a study of shared clonotypes between healthy human individuals. Generated by immunoSEQ multiplex PCR, the TCRdb table keeps only in-frame clones and is missing some. The table includes roughly 530,000 clones, 90% to 97% detected once. The sequenced sample was naive CD4+ T cells sorted from blood. The subset: CD45RA+ positively selected. The receptors originated from a woman in her thirties in good health.

The rearrangement joins TRBV2 to TRBJ2-5; D is ambiguous. The DNA end lines up better with TRBJ2-7; the J call may be wrong. The CDR3 has 11 residues. Germline V gene data show CDR1 as SNHLY and CDR2 as FYNNEI. The CDR3 bases are TGTGCCAGCAGTGACCCGGTCGAGCAGTACTTC. Its protein product is CASSDPVEQYF.

This clone was counted once. The rearrangement uses TRBV21-1 and TRBJ2-7; the D call TRBD1 from the table was never checked on the DNA. TRBV21-1 is a pseudogene locus. This CDR3 comprises 14 residues. CDR3 sequence (DNA): TGTGCCAGCAGCACGACCCCGACAGGCTATTGGCAGTACTTC. It translates to CASSTTPTGYWQYF.

This chain links TRBV6-1 with TRBJ1-2; 7 bases match TRBD1. Trimming took 2 bases from V and 7 from J; bases not matched to a gene: 10. Germline assignment: CDR1 MNHNS and CDR2 SASEGT. This CDR3 has 15 residues. The chain's CDR3 is CASSESDRRRGGYTF. The CDR3 DNA follows: TGTGCCAGCAGTGAATCGGACAGGAGGCGGGGTGGCTACACCTTC.